The sequence of this T cell receptor beta chain was determined in a study of blood T cell repertoires in COVID-19. As for the study in general: Collection of acute and convalescent COVID-19 samples took place in the United States, Italy and Spain.

The germline gives CDR1 MNHEY, CDR2 SVGAGI. The CDR3 covers 13 residues. After removal of 4 bases from V and 8 bases from J, the junction contained 5 bases not matched to a gene. Assay used: immunoSEQ multiplex PCR; TCRdb lists only in-frame clones, some missing. The sample lists 350,000 to 400,000 clones; roughly 86% were seen once. The chain combines TRBV6-5 with TRBJ1-2, with 9 bases matching TRBD1. The receptor was isolated from a man between 40 and 49 years old in a cohort exposed to, infected with or recovered from COVID-19 (not recorded which). Specimen: PBMCs or T cells enriched from blood (not recorded which). The CDR3 loop is CASSSTGGWGYTF. CDR3 bases: TGTGCCAGCAGTTCAACAGGGGGCTGGGGCTACACCTTC.